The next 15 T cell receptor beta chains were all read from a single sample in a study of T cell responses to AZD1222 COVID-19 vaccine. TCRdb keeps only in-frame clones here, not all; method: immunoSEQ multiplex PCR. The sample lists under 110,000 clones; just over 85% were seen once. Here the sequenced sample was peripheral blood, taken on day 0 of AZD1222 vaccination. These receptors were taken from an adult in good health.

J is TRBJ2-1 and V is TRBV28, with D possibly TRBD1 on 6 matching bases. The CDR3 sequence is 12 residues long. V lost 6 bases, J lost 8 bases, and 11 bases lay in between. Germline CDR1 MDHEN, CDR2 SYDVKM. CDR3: CASRGALDEQFF. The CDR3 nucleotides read TGTGCCAGCAGGGGGGCGTTGGATGAGCAGTTCTTC.

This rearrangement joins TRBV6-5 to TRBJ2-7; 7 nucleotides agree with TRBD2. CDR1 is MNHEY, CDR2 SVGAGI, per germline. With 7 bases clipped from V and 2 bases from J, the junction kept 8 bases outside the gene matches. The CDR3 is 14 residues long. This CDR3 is CASNPSGRAYEQYF. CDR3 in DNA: TGTGCCAGCAACCCTAGCGGAAGAGCCTACGAGCAGTACTTC.

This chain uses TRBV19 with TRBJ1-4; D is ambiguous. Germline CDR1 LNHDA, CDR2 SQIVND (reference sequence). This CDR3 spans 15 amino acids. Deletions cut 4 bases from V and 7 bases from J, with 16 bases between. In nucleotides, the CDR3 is TGTGCCAGTAGTACCCCCAGCACCCGACTTGAAAAACTGTTTTTT. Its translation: CASSTPSTRLEKLFF.

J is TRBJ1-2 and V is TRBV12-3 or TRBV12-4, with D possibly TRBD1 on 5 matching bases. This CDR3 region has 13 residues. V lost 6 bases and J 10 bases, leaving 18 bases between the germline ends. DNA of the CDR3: TGTGCCAGCAGGTCGGACCTGGGGGATAACTACACCTTC. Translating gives CASRSDLGDNYTF.

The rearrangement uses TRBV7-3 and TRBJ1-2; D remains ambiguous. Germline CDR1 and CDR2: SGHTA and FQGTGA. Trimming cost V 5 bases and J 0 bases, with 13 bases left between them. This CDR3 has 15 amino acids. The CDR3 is CASSPLPEANYGYTF. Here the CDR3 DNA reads TGTGCCAGCAGCCCCCTTCCGGAGGCTAACTATGGCTACACCTTC.

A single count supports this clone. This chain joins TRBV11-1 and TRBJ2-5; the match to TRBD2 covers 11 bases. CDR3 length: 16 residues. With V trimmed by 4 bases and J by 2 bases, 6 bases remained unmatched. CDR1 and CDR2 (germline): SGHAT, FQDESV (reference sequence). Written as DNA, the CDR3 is TGTGCCAGCAGCTCGACTAGCGGGGTAATACAAGAGACCCAGTACTTC. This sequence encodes CASSSTSGVIQETQYF.

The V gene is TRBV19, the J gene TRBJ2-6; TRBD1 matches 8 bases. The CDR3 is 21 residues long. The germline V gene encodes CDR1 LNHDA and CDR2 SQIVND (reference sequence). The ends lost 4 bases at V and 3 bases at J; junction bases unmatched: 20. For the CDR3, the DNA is TGTGCCAGTAGTAGCTGGACAGGGCTTGAGTTCGGCGAGAGTGGGGCCAACGTCCTGACTTTC. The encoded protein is CASSSWTGLEFGESGANVLTF.

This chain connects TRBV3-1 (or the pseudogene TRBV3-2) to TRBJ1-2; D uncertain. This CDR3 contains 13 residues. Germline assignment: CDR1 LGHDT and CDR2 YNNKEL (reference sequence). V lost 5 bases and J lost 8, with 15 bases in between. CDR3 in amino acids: CASSLLNVVGYTF. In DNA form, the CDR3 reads TGTGCCAGCAGCTTACTGAATGTGGTCGGCTACACCTTC.

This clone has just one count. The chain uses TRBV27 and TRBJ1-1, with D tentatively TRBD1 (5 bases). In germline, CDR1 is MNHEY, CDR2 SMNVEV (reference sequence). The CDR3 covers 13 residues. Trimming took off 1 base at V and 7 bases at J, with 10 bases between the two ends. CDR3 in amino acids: CASSLWQGDEAFF. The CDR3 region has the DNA TGTGCCAGCAGTTTATGGCAGGGCGATGAAGCTTTCTTT.

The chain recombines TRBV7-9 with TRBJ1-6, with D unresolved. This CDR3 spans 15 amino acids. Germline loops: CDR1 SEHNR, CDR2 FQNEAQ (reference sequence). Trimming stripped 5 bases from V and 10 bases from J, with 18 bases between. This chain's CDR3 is CASSVSSSGESPLHF. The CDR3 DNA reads TGTGCCAGCAGCGTTTCGAGTTCGGGCGAGTCACCCCTCCACTTT.

The CDR3 is CASRKTGGAPYEQYF. The DNA for the CDR3 is TGTGCCAGCAGGAAGACAGGGGGAGCCCCCTACGAGCAGTACTTC. This rearrangement joins TRBV27 to TRBJ2-7, with 9 bases that match TRBD1. Unmatched junction bases numbered 8, after V lost 6 bases and J lost 2 bases. The germline CDR1 and CDR2 sequences are MNHEY and SMNVEV (reference sequence). This CDR3 comprises 15 residues.

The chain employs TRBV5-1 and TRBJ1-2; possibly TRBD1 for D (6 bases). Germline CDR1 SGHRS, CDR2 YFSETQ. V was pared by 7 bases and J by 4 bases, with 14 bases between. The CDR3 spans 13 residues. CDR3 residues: CASAQTGIYGYTF. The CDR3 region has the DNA TGCGCCAGCGCACAAACAGGGATCTATGGCTACACCTTC. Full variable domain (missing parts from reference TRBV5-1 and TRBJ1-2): KAGVTQTPRYLIKTRGQQVTLSCSPISGHRSVSWYQQTPGQGLQFLFEYFSETQRNKGNFPGRFSGRQFSNSRSEMNVSTLELGDSALYLCASAQTGIYGYTFGSGTRLTVV.

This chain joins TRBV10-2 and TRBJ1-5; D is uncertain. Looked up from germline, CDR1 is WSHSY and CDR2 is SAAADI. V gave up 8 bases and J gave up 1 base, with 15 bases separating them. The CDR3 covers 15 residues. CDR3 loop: CASAGGSLSNQPQHF. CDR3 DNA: TGCGCCAGCGCCGGAGGGAGTTTAAGCAATCAGCCCCAGCATTTT.

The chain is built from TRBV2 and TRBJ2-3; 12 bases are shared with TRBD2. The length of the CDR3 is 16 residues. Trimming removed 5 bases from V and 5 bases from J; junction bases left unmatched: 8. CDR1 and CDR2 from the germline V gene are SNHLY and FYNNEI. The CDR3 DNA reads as TGTGCCAGCAGTACTCGACTAGCGGGAGTCGGAGATACGCAGTATTTT. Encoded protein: CASSTRLAGVGDTQYF.

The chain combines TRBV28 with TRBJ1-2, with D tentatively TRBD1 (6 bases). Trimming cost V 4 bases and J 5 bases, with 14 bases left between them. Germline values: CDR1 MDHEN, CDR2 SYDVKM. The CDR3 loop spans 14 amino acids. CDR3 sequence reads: CASSYVRGGYGYTF. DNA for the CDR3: TGTGCCAGCAGTTACGTCAGGGGCGGATATGGCTACACCTTC.